Given below is one T cell receptor (beta chain) in context. The entry originates in a study of blood T cell repertoires in COVID-19. Looked up from germline, CDR1 is MGHRA and CDR2 is YSYEKL. Trimming left V 0 bases short and J 0 bases short, with 12 bases between. The CDR3 covers 16 residues. Per the original methods: The authors estimated nucleated cell counts from reference gene primer amplification. The protocol was immunoSEQ multiplex PCR, while the TCRdb copy is restricted to in-frame clones and leaves out a portion. V and J calls and clone size are as listed in that table; D and trimming were resolved from the DNA. The profile covers roughly 110,000 clones, with about nine tenths appearing a single time and approximately 1.3% taken by the ten largest.

This TCR came from a woman in her 30s with acute or convalescent COVID-19. The V call is TRBV4-1, the J call TRBJ2-7; D not certain. The sample consisted of peripheral blood. The CDR3 reads CASSQDKTLTSYEQYF. The CDR3, as DNA: TGCGCCAGCAGCCAAGATAAAACCCTAACCTCCTACGAGCAGTACTTC.